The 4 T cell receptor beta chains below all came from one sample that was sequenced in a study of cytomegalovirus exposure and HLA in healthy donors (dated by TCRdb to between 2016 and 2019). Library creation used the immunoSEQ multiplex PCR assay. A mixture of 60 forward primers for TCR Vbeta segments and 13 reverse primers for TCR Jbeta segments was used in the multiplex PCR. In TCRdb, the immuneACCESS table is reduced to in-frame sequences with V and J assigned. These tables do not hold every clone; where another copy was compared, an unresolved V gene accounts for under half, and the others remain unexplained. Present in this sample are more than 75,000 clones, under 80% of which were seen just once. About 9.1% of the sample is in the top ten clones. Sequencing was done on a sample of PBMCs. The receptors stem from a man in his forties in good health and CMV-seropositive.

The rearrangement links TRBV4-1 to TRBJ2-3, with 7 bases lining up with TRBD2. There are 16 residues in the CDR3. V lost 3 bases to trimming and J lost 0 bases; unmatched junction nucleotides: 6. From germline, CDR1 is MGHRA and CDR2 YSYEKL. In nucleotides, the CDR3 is TGCGCCAGCAGCCATCCCACTAGCGCAAGCACAGATACGCAGTATTTT. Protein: CASSHPTSASTDTQYF.

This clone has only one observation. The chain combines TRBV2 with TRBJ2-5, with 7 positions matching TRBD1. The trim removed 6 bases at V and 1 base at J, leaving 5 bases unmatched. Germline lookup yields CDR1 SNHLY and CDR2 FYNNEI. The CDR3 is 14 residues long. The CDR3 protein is CASRGTAAQETQYF. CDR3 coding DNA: TGTGCCAGCAGGGGGACAGCGGCCCAAGAGACCCAGTACTTC. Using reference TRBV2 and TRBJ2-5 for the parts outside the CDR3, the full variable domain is EPEVTQTPSHQVTQMGQEVILRCVPISNHLYFYWYRQILGQKVEFLVSFYNNEISEKSEIFDDQFSVERPDGSNFTLKIRSTKLEDSAMYFCASRGTAAQETQYFGPGTRLLVL.

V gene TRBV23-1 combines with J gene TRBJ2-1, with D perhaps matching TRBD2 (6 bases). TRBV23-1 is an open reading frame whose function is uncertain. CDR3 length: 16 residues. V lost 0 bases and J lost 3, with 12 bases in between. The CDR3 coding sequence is TGCGCCAGCAGTCAATCAGAGGAGGGGTACTACAATGAGCAGTTCTTC. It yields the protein CASSQSEEGYYNEQFF.

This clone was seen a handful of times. The CDR3 DNA sequence: TGTGCCAGCAGTGCCAAGCCCGGGACAGGGGTAAATGAGCAGTTCTTC. This codes for CASSAKPGTGVNEQFF. The J gene is TRBJ2-1, the V gene TRBV28; 10 bases are a match to TRBD1. The V segment lost 5 bases and the J segment 7 bases; nucleotides outside the gene matches: 11. This CDR3 spans 16 amino acids. Looked up from germline, CDR1 is MDHEN and CDR2 is SYDVKM. Full variable domain (outside the CDR3, taken from reference TRBV28 and TRBJ2-1): DVKVTQSSRYLVKRTGEKVFLECVQDMDHENMFWYRQDPGLGLRLIYFSYDVKMKEKGDIPEGYSVSREKKERFSLILESASTNQTSMYLCASSAKPGTGVNEQFFGPGTRLTVL.